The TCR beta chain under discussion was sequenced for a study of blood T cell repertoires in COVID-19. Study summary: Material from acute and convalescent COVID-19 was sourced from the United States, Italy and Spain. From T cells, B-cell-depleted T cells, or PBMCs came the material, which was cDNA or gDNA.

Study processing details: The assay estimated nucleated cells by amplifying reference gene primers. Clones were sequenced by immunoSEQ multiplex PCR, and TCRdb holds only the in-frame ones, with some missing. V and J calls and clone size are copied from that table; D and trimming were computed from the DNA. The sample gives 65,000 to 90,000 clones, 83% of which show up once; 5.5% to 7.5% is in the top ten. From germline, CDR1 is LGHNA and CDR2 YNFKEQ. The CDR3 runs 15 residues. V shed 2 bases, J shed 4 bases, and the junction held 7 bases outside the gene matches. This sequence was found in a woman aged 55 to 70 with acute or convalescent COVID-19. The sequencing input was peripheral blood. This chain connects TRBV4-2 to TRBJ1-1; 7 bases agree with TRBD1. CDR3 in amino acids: CASSQPQGTGTEAFF. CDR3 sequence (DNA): TGTGCCAGCAGCCAACCACAGGGGACGGGCACTGAAGCTTTCTTT.